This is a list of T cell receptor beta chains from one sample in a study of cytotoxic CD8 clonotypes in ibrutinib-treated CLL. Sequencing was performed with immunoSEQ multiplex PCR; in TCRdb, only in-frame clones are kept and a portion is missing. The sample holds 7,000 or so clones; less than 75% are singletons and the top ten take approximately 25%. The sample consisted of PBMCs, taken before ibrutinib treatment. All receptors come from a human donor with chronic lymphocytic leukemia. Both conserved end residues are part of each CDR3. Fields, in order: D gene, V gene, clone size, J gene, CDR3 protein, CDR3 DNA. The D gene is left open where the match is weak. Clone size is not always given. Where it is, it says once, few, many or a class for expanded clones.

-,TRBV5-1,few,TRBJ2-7,CASSLQGGNYEQYF,TGCGCCAGCAGCTTACAGGGGGGGAACTACGAGCAGTACTTC
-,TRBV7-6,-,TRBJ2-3,CASARGDTQYF,TGTGCCAGCGCCAGAGGAGATACGCAGTATTTT
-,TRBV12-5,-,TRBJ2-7,CASGLVLGIGPYEQYF,TGTGCTAGTGGTTTGGTTCTGGGAATCGGGCCCTACGAGCAGTACTTC
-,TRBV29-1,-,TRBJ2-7,CSVAVSYEQYF,TGCAGCGTTGCAGTCTCCTACGAGCAGTACTTC
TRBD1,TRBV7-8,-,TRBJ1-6,CASSPRTGGSYNSPLHF,TGTGCCAGCAGCCCGCGGACAGGGGGCTCCTATAATTCACCCCTCCACTTT
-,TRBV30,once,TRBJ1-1,CAWMGRYPFLAFF,TGTGCCTGGATGGGACGCTACCCTTTTTTGGCTTTCTTT
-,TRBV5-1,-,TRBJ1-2,CASSSVRGLGYTF,TGCGCCAGCAGCTCGGTTCGGGGGCTTGGCTACACCTTC
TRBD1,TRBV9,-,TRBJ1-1,CASSVGQGFSNTEAFF,TGTGCCAGCAGCGTCGGACAGGGGTTTTCGAACACTGAAGCTTTCTTT
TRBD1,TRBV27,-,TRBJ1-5,CASSTMDRRHQPQHF,TGTGCCAGCAGCACGATGGACAGGCGGCATCAGCCCCAGCATTTT
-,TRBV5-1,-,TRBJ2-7,CASSPSGDSAYEQYF,TGCGCCAGCAGCCCGTCCGGGGACTCGGCCTACGAGCAGTACTTC
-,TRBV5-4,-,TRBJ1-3,CASSLEGGPGNTIYF,TGTGCCAGCAGCTTGGAAGGAGGACCCGGAAACACCATATATTTT
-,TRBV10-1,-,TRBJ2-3,CASSDRLNTDTQYF,TGCGCCAGCAGTGATCGGCTCAACACAGATACGCAGTATTTT
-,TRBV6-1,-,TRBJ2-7,CASRGLSYYEQYF,TGTGCCAGCAGGGGACTGAGTTACTACGAGCAGTACTTC
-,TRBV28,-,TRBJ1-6,CASSFSVSPLHF,TGTGCCAGCAGTTTTTCGGTTTCACCCCTCCACTTT